These 31 T cell receptor beta chains originate from one sample sequenced in a study of blood T cell repertoires in COVID-19. Clones were read by immunoSEQ multiplex PCR, and TCRdb kept only the in-frame ones, dropping some. The top ten hold approximately 9.9% of the sample, which has 300,000 to 350,000 clones, over 80% seen once. The sequencing sample was made of peripheral blood. The source of these receptors is a man under 40 with COVID-19, enrolled during active disease.

The rearrangement joins TRBV7-2 to TRBJ2-2, with 9 bases identical to TRBD2. Per germline, CDR1 SGHTA and CDR2 FQGNSA. This CDR3 comprises 16 residues. The ends lost 2 bases at V and 4 bases at J; junction bases unmatched: 5. CDR3 loop: CASSLPSGGPTGELFF. The CDR3 DNA reads as TGTGCCAGCAGCTTACCAAGCGGGGGGCCCACCGGGGAGCTGTTTTTT.

The chain combines TRBV10-3 with TRBJ1-2; D is possibly TRBD1 (5 bases). The CDR3 contains 12 residues. Germline CDR1 ENHRY, CDR2 SYGVKD. Trimming removed 4 bases from V and 3 bases from J, with 6 bases in between. The CDR3 is CAISGGDYGYTF. CDR3 coding DNA: TGTGCCATCAGTGGGGGGGACTATGGCTACACCTTC.

This chain joins TRBV18 and TRBJ1-3; D perhaps matches TRBD1 (5 bases). The V end was cut by 6 bases, the J end by 0 bases, with 15 bases between. Germline assignment: CDR1 KGHSH and CDR2 LQKENI. This CDR3 has 16 residues. The CDR3 DNA sequence: TGTGCCAGCTCCTCCATCGGGGGAGGCTCTGGAAACACCATATATTTT. Translating it yields CASSSIGGGSGNTIYF.

The chain is built from TRBV19 and TRBJ2-2; weak D call: TRBD2 (5 bases). CDR3 length: 16 amino acids. V was clipped by 6 bases and J by 7 bases, with 21 bases between them. Germline lookup yields CDR1 LNHDA and CDR2 SQIVND (reference sequence). This chain's CDR3 is CASSPVGVAGDGELFF. The CDR3 nucleotides are TGTGCCAGTAGCCCAGTGGGAGTAGCCGGCGACGGGGAGCTGTTTTTT.

The chain recombines TRBV6-1 with TRBJ1-5; 8 positions match TRBD1. Germline CDR1 is MNHNS and CDR2 is SASEGT. There are 18 residues in the CDR3. Trimming took 5 bases from V and 0 from J; bases not matched to a gene: 12. The CDR3 protein is CASSKEYRQGISNQPQHF. The CDR3 DNA follows: TGTGCCAGCAGTAAAGAATACAGACAGGGGATTAGCAATCAGCCCCAGCATTTT.

This chain uses TRBV15 with TRBJ2-7; TRBD1 is a possible D gene (5 bases). V dropped 3 bases and J dropped 0 bases, with 9 bases sitting between them. The germline V gene encodes CDR1 LNHNV and CDR2 YYDKDF (reference sequence). The CDR3 extends over 14 amino acids. CDR3 residues: CATSSTGSSYEQYF. CDR3 coding DNA: TGTGCCACCAGCAGCACAGGTAGCTCCTACGAGCAGTACTTC.

This sequence joins TRBV9 and TRBJ2-3; 7 bases map to TRBD1. This CDR3 has 15 residues. V lost 0 bases and J lost 4; bases outside the gene matches: 5. Per the germline V gene, CDR1 is SGDLS and CDR2 is YYNGEE. DNA for the CDR3: TGTGCCAGCAGCGTAGATTTCCAGGGGGCAGATACGCAGTATTTT. Protein product: CASSVDFQGADTQYF. Drawing the rest from reference TRBV9 and TRBJ2-3, the complete variable domain is DSGVTQTPKHLITATGQRVTLRCSPRSGDLSVYWYQQSLDQGLQFLIQYYNGEERAKGNILERFSAQQFPDLHSELNLSSLELGDSALYFCASSVDFQGADTQYFGPGTRLTVL.

This clone was recorded once. This chain joins TRBV6-5 and TRBJ2-6; D not certain. Germline CDR1 MNHEY, CDR2 SVGAGI. Trimming cost V 2 bases and J 0 bases, with 8 bases left between them. The CDR3 runs 16 residues. CDR3: CASSYGSLSGANVLTF. As DNA, the CDR3 is TGTGCCAGCAGTTACGGTAGCCTCTCTGGGGCCAACGTCCTGACTTTC.

This clone turned up a few times. V gene TRBV6-2 or TRBV6-3 combines with J gene TRBJ2-7; 7 nucleotides agree with TRBD2. V dropped 6 bases and J dropped 0; count of bases not matched to a gene: 8. The CDR3 spans 15 residues. Germline CDR1 MNHEY, CDR2 SVGEGT. CDR3: CASSPWGGGSYEQYF. As DNA, the CDR3 is TGTGCCAGCAGCCCCTGGGGCGGGGGCTCCTACGAGCAGTACTTC.

Points on this clone: The sample has other DNA sequences that encode this CDR3 too. The J gene is TRBJ1-2, the V gene TRBV9; tentative D call: TRBD1 (5 bases). V dropped 0 bases and J dropped 4 bases, with 7 bases sitting between them. The CDR3 spans 13 residues. CDR1 SGDLS and CDR2 YYNGEE come from the germline V gene. The CDR3 coding sequence is TGTGCCAGCAGCGTAGGCCAGGGCTATGGCTACACCTTC. It encodes CASSVGQGYGYTF.

The chain is built from TRBV5-1 and TRBJ2-1; D is uncertain. This CDR3 is 15 amino acids long. Trimming cost V 0 bases and J 7 bases, with 14 bases left between them. Germline V gives CDR1 SGHRS, CDR2 YFSETQ. CDR3 DNA: TGCGCCAGCAGCTTGGAATCTAGTTTTACGAATGAGCAGTTCTTC. Translating it yields CASSLESSFTNEQFF.

The CDR3 DNA reads TGTGCCAGCAGCCAAGAGGCCGGGACAGTACAGTACGAGCAGTACTTC. Translation gives CASSQEAGTVQYEQYF. The V call is TRBV3-1 (or the pseudogene TRBV3-2), the J call TRBJ2-7, with TRBD1 matching over 7 bases. This CDR3 is built from 16 residues. V dropped 0 bases and J dropped 4; count of bases not matched to a gene: 9. Germline CDR1 reads LGHDT; CDR2 reads YNNKEL (reference sequence).

The CDR3 nucleotides are TGTGCCAGCAGTAAACTAGCGGGAGTTTACGAGCAGTACTTC. Protein: CASSKLAGVYEQYF. The chain links TRBV6-5 to TRBJ2-7, with 11 positions matching TRBD2. With V trimmed by 5 bases and J by 4 bases, 4 bases remained unmatched. CDR3 length equals 14 residues. The germline CDR1 and CDR2 sequences are MNHEY and SVGAGI.

This clone appeared once. The chain links TRBV5-6 to TRBJ2-1; no clear D gene. CDR1 is SGHDT and CDR2 is YYEEEE in the germline V gene. The V gene lost 1 base and the J gene lost 5 bases, with 4 bases spanning the gap. CDR3 length equals 12 residues. The CDR3 nucleotides are TGTGCCAGCAGCTTGACAGACAATGAGCAGTTCTTC. It translates to CASSLTDNEQFF.

V gene TRBV3-1 (or the pseudogene TRBV3-2) combines with J gene TRBJ1-5, with TRBD1 matching 9 bases. This CDR3 has 16 residues. V was pared by 1 base and J by 8 bases, with 9 bases of the junction left unmatched. CDR1 LGHDT and CDR2 YNNKEL come from the germline V gene (reference sequence). The CDR3 sequence: CASSQVRDRVYEPQHF. Written as DNA, the CDR3 is TGTGCCAGCAGCCAAGTCCGGGACAGGGTATATGAGCCCCAGCATTTT.

The CDR3 spells CAISGTAPDYGYTF. The CDR3 coding sequence is TGTGCCATCAGTGGGACAGCTCCAGACTATGGCTACACCTTC. The rearrangement uses TRBV10-3 and TRBJ1-2, with D tentatively TRBD1 (6 bases). The CDR3 spans 14 residues. The V gene's germline CDR1 is ENHRY and CDR2 SYGVKD. Trimming stripped 4 bases from V and 3 bases from J, with 12 bases between.

This rearrangement joins TRBV6-5 to TRBJ1-5; D remains unclear. Trimming cost V 2 bases and J 5 bases, with 7 bases left between them. Germline V gives CDR1 MNHEY, CDR2 SVGAGI. The CDR3 covers 13 residues. This CDR3 reads CASSYLPDQPQHF. As DNA, the CDR3 is TGTGCCAGCAGTTACCTCCCAGATCAGCCCCAGCATTTT.

The DNA for the CDR3 is TGTGCCAGCAGCGAAGACAGAGCAGGCGAGCAGTACTTC. The encoded protein is CASSEDRAGEQYF. V usage is TRBV7-2 and J usage is TRBJ2-7, with D maybe TRBD1 (5 bases). V was trimmed by 5 bases and J by 6 bases, leaving 14 bases between them. CDR1 and CDR2 from the germline V gene are SGHTA and FQGNSA. This CDR3 comprises 13 residues.

The chain joins TRBV3-1 (or the pseudogene TRBV3-2) to TRBJ2-1, with 11 bases identical to TRBD2. V lost 0 bases to trimming and J lost 0 bases; unmatched junction nucleotides: 7. In germline, CDR1 is LGHDT, CDR2 YNNKEL (reference sequence). CDR3 length: 19 residues. The CDR3 spells CASSQDGTSGASSYNEQFF. In DNA form, the CDR3 reads TGTGCCAGCAGCCAAGATGGGACTAGCGGAGCGAGCTCCTACAATGAGCAGTTCTTC.

The chain links TRBV19 to TRBJ1-6; 8 bases line up with TRBD1. With 5 bases clipped from V and 8 bases from J, the junction kept 8 bases outside the gene matches. The CDR3 is 15 amino acids. CDR1 is LNHDA and CDR2 is SQIVND in the germline V gene (reference sequence). The CDR3, as DNA: TGTGCCAGTAGTCGGGGACAGGCAATTTATTCACCCCTCCACTTT. Translated, it gives CASSRGQAIYSPLHF. The variable domain in full, completed from reference TRBV19 and TRBJ1-6, reads DGGITQSPKYLFRKEGQNVTLSCEQNLNHDAMYWYRQDPGQGLRLIYYSQIVNDFQKGDIAEGYSVSREKKESFPLTVTSAQKNPTAFYLCASSRGQAIYSPLHFGNGTRLTVT.

With regard to this clone: In the same sample, other DNA sequences code for this CDR3. This chain uses TRBV6-1 with TRBJ2-1; 16 bases match TRBD2. The CDR3 totals 17 residues. The germline gives CDR1 MNHNS, CDR2 SASEGT. The junction had 1 base not matched to a gene; V was cut back by 3 bases and J by 2 bases. CDR3 amino acids: CASSEGLAGGPYNEQFF. The DNA of the CDR3 is TGTGCCAGCAGTGAGGGACTAGCGGGGGGGCCCTACAATGAGCAGTTCTTC.

The genes are TRBV18 and TRBJ2-7, with a possible D match to TRBD2 (6 bases). The CDR3 length is 15 residues. Trimming removed 0 bases from V and 4 bases from J, with 13 bases in between. Germline assignment: CDR1 KGHSH and CDR2 LQKENI. The CDR3 is CASSPPGGGKYEQYF. CDR3 coding DNA: TGTGCCAGCTCACCACCGGGTGGGGGGAAGTACGAGCAGTACTTC.

The genes are TRBV28 and TRBJ2-2; 9 positions agree with TRBD1. Losses at the gene ends were 5 bases for V and 6 bases for J; bases not matched to a gene: 10. Germline loops: CDR1 MDHEN, CDR2 SYDVKM. The CDR3 contains 16 residues. CDR3 region: CASSPWGQGFSGELFF. DNA for the CDR3: TGTGCCAGCAGTCCGTGGGGACAGGGATTCTCCGGGGAGCTGTTTTTT.

About this clone itself: The sample contains more than one DNA sequence encoding this CDR3. This chain joins TRBV19 and TRBJ2-7; D perhaps matches TRBD1 (6 bases). Deletions cut 1 base from V and 4 bases from J, with 8 bases between. The CDR3 contains 13 residues. In germline, CDR1 is LNHDA, CDR2 SQIVND (reference sequence). The CDR3 DNA is TGTGCCAGTAGTATAGCCAGGGGATACGAGCAGTACTTC. It yields the protein CASSIARGYEQYF.

The J gene is TRBJ2-1, the V gene TRBV7-7; 9 nucleotides agree with TRBD1. This CDR3 spans 15 amino acids. J gave up 7 bases and V 4 bases, and 8 bases lay outside the gene matches. Per germline, CDR1 SSHAT and CDR2 FNYEAQ (reference sequence). The CDR3 spells CASSSGGQGRNEQFF. Written as DNA, the CDR3 is TGTGCCAGCAGCTCGGGGGGACAGGGAAGGAATGAGCAGTTCTTC.

The sample holds a few counts of this clone. The chain links TRBV27 to TRBJ1-5; 8 bases align to TRBD1. V was clipped by 5 bases and J by 7 bases; unmatched bases: 7. The germline V gene encodes CDR1 MNHEY and CDR2 SMNVEV (reference sequence). This CDR3 region has 14 residues. CDR3 in amino acids: CASSGDRQAQPQHF. CDR3 sequence (DNA): TGTGCCAGCAGTGGGGACAGGCAGGCACAGCCCCAGCATTTT.

This clone was counted a single time. Other DNA sequences in this sample translate to the same CDR3. V usage is TRBV5-4 and J usage is TRBJ1-4; 8 bases agree with TRBD1. J was trimmed by 8 bases and V by 4 bases; bases with no gene match: 7. Germline V gene data show CDR1 as SGHNT and CDR2 as YYREEE (reference sequence). The CDR3 loop spans 14 amino acids. The CDR3, as DNA: TGTGCCAGCAGCCTCCAGGGGGCGGTCGAAAAACTGTTTTTT. Translated: CASSLQGAVEKLFF. Full variable domain (missing parts from reference TRBV5-4 and TRBJ1-4): ETGVTQSPTHLIKTRGQQVTLRCSSQSGHNTVSWYQQALGQGPQFIFQYYREEENGRGNFPPRFSGLQFPNYSSELNVNALELDDSALYLCASSLQGAVEKLFFGSGTQLSVL.

V usage is TRBV10-3 and J usage is TRBJ2-7, with TRBD1 matching over 9 bases. The germline CDR1 and CDR2 sequences are ENHRY and SYGVKD. After removal of 9 bases from V and 5 bases from J, the junction contained 5 bases not matched to a gene. The CDR3 consists of 12 residues. The CDR3 DNA sequence: TGTGCCATGAGTACAGGGGGCGACGAGCAGTACTTC. It is translated as CAMSTGGDEQYF.

The chain carries TRBV7-2 and TRBJ2-7; TRBD2 aligns across 10 bases. V shed 4 bases and J 5 bases; nucleotides not matched to a gene: 8. This CDR3 is 15 amino acids long. Germline V gives CDR1 SGHTA, CDR2 FQGNSA. The CDR3 region is CASSSSGGALDEQYF. CDR3 bases: TGTGCCAGCAGCTCGAGCGGGGGGGCCTTGGACGAGCAGTACTTC. Full variable domain (rest looked up from reference TRBV7-2 and TRBJ2-7): GAGVSQSPSNKVTEKGKDVELRCDPISGHTALYWYRQSLGQGLEFLIYFQGNSAPDKSGLPSDRFSAERTGGSVSTLTIQRTQQEDSAVYLCASSSSGGALDEQYFGPGTRLTVT.

This sequence joins TRBV5-6 and TRBJ2-7; 8 nucleotides match TRBD1. From germline, CDR1 is SGHDT and CDR2 YYEEEE. The CDR3 extends over 16 amino acids. V dropped 0 bases and J dropped 2; count of bases not matched to a gene: 7. Written as DNA, the CDR3 is TGTGCCAGCAGCTTGGATTTGGGACAGGTTGCCTACGAGCAGTACTTC. The encoded protein is CASSLDLGQVAYEQYF. The whole variable domain, filled in from reference TRBV5-6 and TRBJ2-7, reads DAGVTQSPTHLIKTRGQQVTLRCSPKSGHDTVSWYQQALGQGPQFIFQYYEEEERQRGNFPDRFSGHQFPNYSSELNVNALLLGDSALYLCASSLDLGQVAYEQYFGPGTRLTVT.

The chain recombines TRBV30 with TRBJ1-1, with D possibly TRBD1 on 6 matching bases. From germline, CDR1 is GTSNPN and CDR2 SVGIG (reference sequence). The CDR3 runs 18 residues. V was trimmed by 0 bases and J by 1 base, leaving 21 bases between them. Here the CDR3 reads CAWSVQGLTDIGNTEAFF. CDR3 bases: TGTGCCTGGAGTGTACAGGGCTTAACGGACATCGGGAACACTGAAGCTTTCTTT.